This T cell receptor beta chain was identified in a study of cytomegalovirus exposure and HLA in healthy donors. It was with 60 Vbeta and 13 Jbeta primers that the PCR ran. Per the original data handling: In a later analysis, of around 80 million unique beta chains, roughly 9.9 million appeared in at least two donors. TCRdb keeps only in-frame clones here, not all; method: immunoSEQ multiplex PCR. V and J calls plus clone size are reproduced from that table; the DNA served to infer D and trimming. The sample lists around 140,000 clones; 65% to 85% were seen once. This clone was detected only a few times. CDR3 length: 13 amino acids. The V end was cut by 1 base, the J end by 5 bases, with 5 bases between. CDR1 and CDR2 (germline): SGHTA, FQGNSA.

This TCR came from a man aged 25 to 45 in good health and CMV-seronegative. The V call is TRBV7-2, the J call TRBJ2-2, with no clear D. Input material: PBMCs. The CDR3 region is CASSLDGTGELFF. The CDR3 DNA reads as TGTGCCAGCAGCTTAGACGGTACCGGGGAGCTGTTTTTT.